The clone carrying this T cell receptor beta chain turned up a few times. Its specificity is not known. Per germline, CDR1 DFQATT and CDR2 SNEGSKA (reference sequence). The CDR3 consists of 15 residues. V dropped 4 bases and J dropped 5; count of bases not matched to a gene: 14. This entry belongs to a study of CD8 T cells in ankylosing spondylitis. Overall study results and limits: Reactive arthritis synovial fluid and blood previously showed some of these motif variants. The authors reported significant enrichment of disease-linked clones in matched ankylosing spondylitis synovial fluid.

5'-RACE, quantitative and with molecular barcodes, yielded the TCR beta libraries. TCRdb ran MiXCR on the 5' RACE reads and lists one entry per CDR3 protein. The table lists about 260,000 distinct CDR3 sequences, roughly a quarter of them singletons. The receptor was isolated from a male donor with ankylosing spondylitis or in good health (not recorded which). The sample comprised blood, either unsorted or a sorted T cell fraction (not recorded which). The rearrangement joins TRBV20-1 to TRBJ2-7; 7 bases are shared with TRBD1. Here the CDR3 DNA reads TGCAGTGCTAATCCCTTGCGACAGGGTTCCCACGAGCAGTACTTC. Amino acids: CSANPLRQGSHEQYF.